This T cell receptor (beta chain) appears in the sequencing data of a study of cytomegalovirus exposure and HLA in healthy donors. The wider study: In a later analysis, it was reported that the approximately 110 validation repertoires had been produced on the same platform as the 700 or so repertoires belonging to the first cohort.

This clone occurred a few times. Its antigen is unidentified. Study findings and constraints: With high specificity and sensitivity, the classifier reportedly diagnosed cytomegalovirus status. Subsequent analysis showed first-cohort TCR clusters tending to co-occur in over a hundred validation repertoires. A few CMV-associated chains proved CMV antigen-specific in vitro.

Germline V gene lookup returns CDR1 SGHNT and CDR2 YYREEE (reference sequence). V was clipped by 4 bases and J by 0 bases, with 16 bases between them. The CDR3 extends over 17 amino acids. The assay was immunoSEQ multiplex PCR, and TCRdb's table has in-frame clones only and misses some. The table shows 100,000 or so clones, with 87% occurring only once. The V gene is TRBV5-4, the J gene TRBJ1-4, with D possibly matching TRBD1 (6 bases). Material: PBMCs. The TCR originated in a woman between 25 and 40 years old in good health and CMV-seronegative. The CDR3 here is CASSGGAKTATNEKLFF. Written as DNA, the CDR3 is TGTGCCAGCAGCGGGGGGGCCAAAACTGCAACTAATGAAAAACTGTTTTTT.